The T cell receptor beta chain described here comes from a study of cytomegalovirus exposure and HLA in healthy donors. Germline V gene sequence: CDR1 MDHEN, CDR2 SYDVKM. This CDR3 is built from 13 residues. The V end lost 5 bases, the J end lost 0 bases, and 7 bases lay between the germline ends. 60 Vbeta and 13 Jbeta primers were used in PCR. Method: immunoSEQ multiplex PCR; TCRdb's copy keeps in-frame clones and lacks some. The table lists around 93,000 clones, just under 80% of them singletons. Sequencing was done on a sample of PBMCs. This rearrangement joins TRBV28 to TRBJ2-5; D perhaps matches TRBD1 (6 bases). This receptor was obtained from a woman in her thirties or forties in good health and CMV-seronegative. This CDR3 reads CASSGQYQETQYF. As DNA, the CDR3 is TGTGCCAGCAGTGGACAGTACCAAGAGACCCAGTACTTC.